Listed below are T cell receptor beta chains from one sample, sequenced in a study of blood T cells in healthy people across ages. MiXCR was run by TCRdb on the 5' RACE reads, yielding one entry per CDR3 protein. The sample carries 2 million or so distinct CDR3 sequences, roughly 50% recorded once. Sequences were obtained from blood. The receptors derive from a woman aged 35 to 49 in good health. Both conserved end residues are part of each CDR3. A D gene is named only where the DNA matches it firmly. Expanded clones get a size class; other rows say once, few or many, or leave the size out.

size: .; V: TRBV24-1; J: TRBJ2-5; length: 12; D: .; CDR3: CATSDWEETQYF; DNA: TGTGCCACCAGTGATTGGGAAGAGACCCAGTACTTC
size: .; V: TRBV13; J: TRBJ2-2; length: 14; D: .; CDR3: CASSLGLGSGELFF; DNA: TGTGCCAGCAGCCTCGGATTGGGTAGCGGGGAGCTGTTTTTT
size: .; V: TRBV6-6; J: TRBJ1-2; length: 16; D: .; CDR3: CASSYTLTGTLYGYTF; DNA: TGTGCCAGCAGTTATACCTTAACAGGGACCCTCTATGGCTACACCTTC
size: .; V: TRBV7-2; J: TRBJ2-7; length: 17; D: .; CDR3: CASSLFTATGTYNEQYF; DNA: TGTGCCAGCAGCTTATTCACGGCCACCGGAACCTACAATGAGCAGTACTTC
size: .; V: TRBV7-3; J: TRBJ2-3; length: 16; D: .; CDR3: CASSSARDSHTDTQYF; DNA: TGTGCCAGCAGCTCGGCCCGGGACTCCCATACAGATACGCAGTATTTT
size: once; V: TRBV18; J: TRBJ2-6; length: 19; D: .; CDR3: CASSPTSRGHYSGANVLTF; DNA: TGTGCCAGCTCACCAACTTCCAGGGGACACTACTCTGGGGCCAACGTCCTGACTTTC
size: .; V: TRBV5-1; J: TRBJ1-2; length: 15; D: .; CDR3: CASSLDQGSGYGYTF; DNA: TGCGCCAGCAGCTTGGATCAGGGGTCGGGATATGGCTACACCTTC
size: .; V: TRBV27; J: TRBJ2-3; length: 18; D: TRBD2; CDR3: CASSFSPVGGGATDTQYF; DNA: TGTGCCAGCAGTTTTAGTCCGGTCGGGGGGGGAGCAACAGATACGCAGTATTTT
size: few; V: TRBV11-2; J: TRBJ2-3; length: 23; D: TRBD2; CDR3: CASSSSGTSGGAALPRSTDTQYF; DNA: TGTGCCAGCAGCTCGTCCGGGACTAGCGGGGGGGCGGCACTTCCCCGAAGCACAGATACGCAGTATTTT
size: .; V: TRBV5-1; J: TRBJ2-3; length: 13; D: .; CDR3: CDSSEGAVDTQYF; DNA: TGCGACAGCAGCGAAGGGGCGGTAGATACGCAGTATTTT
size: .; V: TRBV9; J: TRBJ2-5; length: 14; D: TRBD2; CDR3: CASSGGLAGGQPYF; DNA: TGTGCCAGCAGCGGGGGACTAGCGGGGGGACAGCCGTACTTC
size: .; V: TRBV12-3/TRBV12-4; J: TRBJ2-1; length: 13; D: TRBD1; CDR3: CASSIRTGDEQFF; DNA: TGTGCCAGCAGTATCCGGACAGGGGATGAGCAGTTCTTC
size: .; V: TRBV13; J: TRBJ2-5; length: 15; D: TRBD1; CDR3: CASSLGGQGGTGQYF; DNA: TGTGCCAGCAGCCTAGGGGGACAGGGTGGAACGGGGCAGTACTTC
size: few; V: TRBV7-2; J: TRBJ2-5; length: 17; D: .; CDR3: CASSPKLEGGERETQYF; DNA: TGTGCCAGCAGCCCCAAACTCGAAGGGGGGGAGCGAGAGACCCAGTACTTC
size: .; V: TRBV7-2; J: TRBJ1-1; length: 14; D: TRBD1; CDR3: CASSPQGGNTEAFF; DNA: TGTGCCAGCAGCCCACAGGGGGGGAACACTGAAGCTTTCTTT
size: few; V: TRBV2; J: TRBJ2-4; length: 16; D: TRBD2; CDR3: CASSRGFASGENIQYF; DNA: TGTGCCAGCAGTCGGGGGTTTGCTAGCGGGGAGAACATTCAGTACTTC
size: many; V: TRBV9; J: TRBJ2-3; length: 13; D: TRBD2; CDR3: CASSAGGTDTQYF; DNA: TGCGCCAGCAGCGCGGGAGGCACAGATACGCAGTATTTT
size: .; V: TRBV3-1; J: TRBJ1-2; length: 15; D: .; CDR3: CASSQVAGGNYGYTF; DNA: TGTGCCAGCAGCCAAGTCGCGGGGGGCAACTATGGCTACACCTTC
size: few; V: TRBV5-1; J: TRBJ2-5; length: 16; D: TRBD1; CDR3: CASSITGTVGIETQYF; DNA: TGCGCCAGCAGCATCACCGGGACAGTGGGCATAGAGACCCAGTACTTC
size: .; V: TRBV21-1; J: TRBJ2-1; length: 12; D: .; CDR3: CASSKREREQFF; DNA: TGTGCCAGCAGCAAAAGGGAGCGAGAGCAGTTCTTC
size: .; V: TRBV4-1; J: TRBJ2-1; length: 15; D: .; CDR3: CASSQDMTSYNKQFF; DNA: TGCGCCAGCAGCCAAGACATGACTTCCTACAATAAGCAGTTCTTC
size: .; V: TRBV20-1; J: TRBJ2-3; length: 14; D: TRBD2; CDR3: CSASLAGRSDTQYF; DNA: TGCAGTGCTAGCCTAGCGGGGAGGTCAGATACGCAGTATTTT
size: .; V: TRBV7-2; J: TRBJ2-3; length: 19; D: TRBD2; CDR3: CASSLISGGTFSSADTQYF; DNA: TGTGCCAGCAGCTTAATTAGCGGGGGAACTTTTTCTAGCGCAGATACGCAGTATTTT
size: .; V: TRBV28; J: TRBJ1-6; length: 16; D: TRBD1; CDR3: CASSLNDRVRNSPLHF; DNA: TGTGCCAGCAGCCTTAATGACAGGGTCCGTAATTCACCCCTCCACTTT
size: .; V: TRBV27; J: TRBJ1-5; length: 17; D: .; CDR3: CASSLRARDYSNQPQHF; DNA: TGTGCCAGCAGTTTGAGGGCGCGTGACTATAGCAATCAGCCCCAGCATTTT
size: few; V: TRBV4-3; J: TRBJ2-1; length: 16; D: TRBD2; CDR3: CASSRTGTSGGDEQFF; DNA: TGCGCCAGCAGTCGGACCGGGACTAGCGGGGGGGATGAGCAGTTCTTC
size: few; V: TRBV29-1; J: TRBJ2-5; length: 11; D: TRBD2; CDR3: CSVNGGVTQYF; DNA: TGCAGCGTTAATGGGGGGGTGACCCAGTACTTC
size: .; V: TRBV4-2; J: TRBJ2-5; length: 14; D: .; CDR3: CASSLGTGTSKQYF; DNA: TGTGCCAGCAGCCTCGGAACCGGGACATCCAAGCAGTACTTC
size: few; V: TRBV7-2; J: TRBJ2-5; length: 15; D: TRBD2; CDR3: CASSRSGGAGETQYF; DNA: TGTGCCAGCAGCCGTAGCGGGGGGGCCGGAGAGACCCAGTACTTC
size: few; V: TRBV10-3; J: TRBJ2-1; length: 14; D: TRBD2; CDR3: CASTSGDSYNEQFF; DNA: TGTGCCAGCACTAGCGGGGATTCGTACAATGAGCAGTTCTTC
size: few; V: TRBV25-1; J: TRBJ2-7; length: 14; D: .; CDR3: CASSESGAFYEQYF; DNA: TGTGCCAGCAGTGAATCAGGGGCGTTCTACGAGCAGTACTTC
size: .; V: TRBV29-1; J: TRBJ2-7; length: 14; D: TRBD1; CDR3: CSIGPNRGSYEQYF; DNA: TGCAGCATTGGCCCGAACAGGGGAAGCTACGAGCAGTACTTC